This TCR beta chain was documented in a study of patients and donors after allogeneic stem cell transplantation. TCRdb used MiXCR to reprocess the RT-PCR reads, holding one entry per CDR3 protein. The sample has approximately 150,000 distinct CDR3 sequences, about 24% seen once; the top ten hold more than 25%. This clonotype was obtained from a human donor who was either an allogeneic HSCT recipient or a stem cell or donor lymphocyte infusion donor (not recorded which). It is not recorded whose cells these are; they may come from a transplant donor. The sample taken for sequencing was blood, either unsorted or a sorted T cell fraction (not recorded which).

CDR3 amino acids: CASTLGAKANVLTF. Here the CDR3 DNA reads TGTGCCAGCACTTTGGGGGCTAAAGCCAACGTCCTGACTTTC. The chain links TRBV7-3 to TRBJ2-6; a possible D gene is TRBD1 (6 bases). V dropped 7 bases and J dropped 7 bases, with 14 bases sitting between them. CDR3 size: 14 residues. The V gene's germline CDR1 is SGHTA and CDR2 FQGTGA.